The next 27 T cell receptor beta chains were all read from a single sample in a study of shared clonotypes between healthy human individuals. Libraries were prepared by immunoSEQ multiplex PCR; TCRdb keeps only in-frame clonotypes and omits some of them. The data hold a few million clones, with under 97% observed a single time. Sequenced: naive CD4+ T cells sorted from blood. As for subset: CD45RA+ positively selected. These receptors were obtained from a man aged 18 to 30 in good health.

Details on this clone: Within the sample, other DNA sequences also encode this same CDR3. The chain uses TRBV30 and TRBJ2-7; 7 positions agree with TRBD2. After removal of 4 bases from V and 2 bases from J, the junction contained 5 bases not matched to a gene. CDR1 is GTSNPN, CDR2 SVGIG, per germline (reference sequence). This CDR3 is built from 13 residues. The CDR3 sequence is CAWNGGGTYEQYF. The CDR3 region has the DNA TGTGCCTGGAATGGCGGGGGAACCTACGAGCAGTACTTC.

V usage is TRBV6-5 and J usage is TRBJ2-7, with D perhaps TRBD1 (5 bases). CDR1 is MNHEY and CDR2 is SVGAGI in the germline V gene. V lost 7 bases, J lost 4 bases, and 14 bases lay in between. CDR3 length: 13 residues. The CDR3 bases are TGTGCCAGCACCCCCCCCGACAGATACGAGCAGTACTTC. This gives the protein CASTPPDRYEQYF.

The J gene is TRBJ2-7, the V gene TRBV5-6; possible D gene TRBD1, 6 bases. Germline V gene data show CDR1 as SGHDT and CDR2 as YYEEEE. The CDR3 has 16 amino acids. V lost 2 bases and J lost 2, with 17 bases in between. The CDR3 nucleotides are TGTGCCAGCAGCTTTGGGTCGGCGTCAGGGGCCTACGAGCAGTACTTC. It translates to CASSFGSASGAYEQYF. Filled out from reference TRBV5-6 and TRBJ2-7, the complete variable domain reads DAGVTQSPTHLIKTRGQQVTLRCSPKSGHDTVSWYQQALGQGPQFIFQYYEEEERQRGNFPDRFSGHQFPNYSSELNVNALLLGDSALYLCASSFGSASGAYEQYFGPGTRLTVT.

Worth noting for this clone: The same CDR3 also results from other DNA sequences found in this sample. The V and J genes are TRBV5-1 and TRBJ2-1; TRBD2 aligns across 7 bases. Germline CDR1 is SGHRS and CDR2 is YFSETQ. Unmatched junction bases numbered 4, after V lost 0 bases and J lost 4 bases. CDR3 length: 15 residues. The CDR3 DNA sequence: TGCGCCAGCAGCTTGGGTCTAGCGGCATACAATGAGCAGTTCTTC. This translates into CASSLGLAAYNEQFF. The entire variable domain, with the rest obtained from reference TRBV5-1 and TRBJ2-1, is as follows: KAGVTQTPRYLIKTRGQQVTLSCSPISGHRSVSWYQQTPGQGLQFLFEYFSETQRNKGNFPGRFSGRQFSNSRSEMNVSTLELGDSALYLCASSLGLAAYNEQFFGPGTRLTVL.

V gene TRBV27 combines with J gene TRBJ2-5, with D hard to call. The CDR3 has 14 amino acids. V shed 0 bases and J shed 6 bases, with 11 bases lying between them. CDR1 MNHEY and CDR2 SMNVEV come from the germline V gene (reference sequence). CDR3 DNA: TGTGCCAGCAGTTTATCGACCCCTAAGCAGACCCAGTACTTC. This translates into CASSLSTPKQTQYF.

The chain links TRBV30 to TRBJ2-1; 8 positions agree with TRBD2. CDR1 is GTSNPN and CDR2 is SVGIG in the germline V gene (reference sequence). The CDR3 consists of 16 residues. V was pared by 2 bases and J by 4 bases, with 10 bases of the junction left unmatched. CDR3 residues: CAWSRPASGPYNEQFF. The CDR3 nucleotides are TGTGCCTGGAGTCGACCGGCTAGCGGGCCGTACAATGAGCAGTTCTTC.

V gene TRBV4-3 combines with J gene TRBJ2-1, with TRBD2 matching 10 bases. Per the germline V gene, CDR1 is LGHNA and CDR2 is YSLEER. The CDR3 consists of 17 residues. J gave up 2 bases and V 0 bases, and 4 bases lay outside the gene matches. CDR3 DNA: TGCGCCAGCAGCCAAGATAGAACTAGCGGGGCCTACAATGAGCAGTTCTTC. Its translation is CASSQDRTSGAYNEQFF.

This sequence joins TRBV7-8 and TRBJ1-6; TRBD1 matches at 8 bases. Germline trimming cut 5 bases from V and 9 bases from J; bases unmatched to any gene: 9. Germline-derived CDR1 and CDR2 are SGHVS and FQNEAQ. This CDR3 region has 15 residues. The CDR3 DNA follows: TGTGCCAGCAGCCCGACAGGGGCCCTTGGTTCACCCCTCCACTTT. Protein: CASSPTGALGSPLHF.

The CDR3 DNA follows: TGTGCCAGCAGCGTGAACAGGTACAATGAGCAGTTCTTC. As protein: CASSVNRYNEQFF. The rearrangement links TRBV9 to TRBJ2-1; D may be TRBD1 (5 bases). The germline gives CDR1 SGDLS, CDR2 YYNGEE. With 2 bases removed from V and 4 bases from J, the gap between germline ends came to 7 bases. This CDR3 region has 13 residues.

The CDR3 coding sequence is TGCGCCAGCAGCCAAGACGAGGGGGTCAAAAACATTCAGTACTTC. As protein: CASSQDEGVKNIQYF. The gene calls are TRBV4-1 and TRBJ2-4; tentative D call: TRBD1 (6 bases). The CDR3 runs to 15 residues. Germline V lookup: CDR1 MGHRA, CDR2 YSYEKL. Trimming took off 0 bases at V and 3 bases at J, with 9 bases between the two ends.

This sequence joins TRBV7-6 and TRBJ2-7; 7 positions agree with TRBD2. The CDR3 consists of 15 residues. The germline V gene has CDR1 SGHVS and CDR2 FNYEAQ. Trimming at V came to 5 bases and at J to 3 bases, leaving 10 bases not matched to a gene. CDR3 region: CASSTNSGRIYEQYF. The CDR3 DNA reads TGTGCCAGCAGCACCAACTCCGGGAGGATCTACGAGCAGTACTTC.

The rearrangement joins TRBV5-1 to TRBJ2-5, with 9 bases aligning to TRBD1. The J segment lost 6 bases and the V segment lost 3 bases, leaving 9 bases of the junction unmatched. Germline V gene sequence: CDR1 SGHRS, CDR2 YFSETQ. The CDR3 totals 15 residues. Here the CDR3 reads CASSWWTGAGQTQYF. DNA of the CDR3: TGCGCCAGCAGCTGGTGGACAGGGGCTGGGCAGACCCAGTACTTC.

The chain recombines TRBV5-1 with TRBJ1-3; D uncertain. CDR3 size: 15 residues. Germline values: CDR1 SGHRS, CDR2 YFSETQ. V shed 4 bases and J shed 2 bases, with 13 bases lying between them. DNA of the CDR3: TGCGCCAGCAGCCCGGGAGGGATAGCTGGAAACACCATATATTTT. Encoded protein: CASSPGGIAGNTIYF.

The rearrangement uses TRBV5-4 and TRBJ1-2; D gene unclear. The germline V gene encodes CDR1 SGHNT and CDR2 YYREEE (reference sequence). The V end was cut by 4 bases, the J end by 3 bases, with 13 bases between. The CDR3 totals 14 residues. CDR3 DNA: TGTGCCAGCAGCCGGGCCTCTGGGGACTATGGCTACACCTTC. Residues: CASSRASGDYGYTF. Full variable domain (outside the CDR3, taken from reference TRBV5-4 and TRBJ1-2): ETGVTQSPTHLIKTRGQQVTLRCSSQSGHNTVSWYQQALGQGPQFIFQYYREEENGRGNFPPRFSGLQFPNYSSELNVNALELDDSALYLCASSRASGDYGYTFGSGTRLTVV.

The V gene is TRBV2, the J gene TRBJ2-2; no clear D gene. Germline V gene lookup returns CDR1 SNHLY and CDR2 FYNNEI. This CDR3 has 16 residues. Trimming removed 1 base at V and 5 bases at J, with 14 bases between. CDR3 nucleotides: TGTGCCAGCAGTGAAGACGTAACGCTTGTGACCGGGGAGCTGTTTTTT. Protein product: CASSEDVTLVTGELFF.

The chain is built from TRBV10-2 and TRBJ1-1; D is unresolved. Per the germline V gene, CDR1 is WSHSY and CDR2 is SAAADI. V was shortened by 2 bases and J by 1 base, with 5 bases between the two germline ends. This CDR3 spans 13 amino acids. The CDR3 DNA follows: TGCGCCAGCAGTGAGATCAGGAACACTGAAGCTTTCTTT. Translated, it gives CASSEIRNTEAFF.

This rearrangement joins TRBV28 to TRBJ2-7; maybe TRBD2 (6 bases). CDR1 and CDR2 (germline): MDHEN, SYDVKM. The CDR3 contains 16 residues. V gave up 4 bases and J gave up 0 bases, with 16 bases separating them. CDR3 DNA: TGTGCCAGCAGTTCCCTGGGGGTCGGGAGCTCCTACGAGCAGTACTTC. Encoded protein: CASSSLGVGSSYEQYF.

J is TRBJ1-1 and V is TRBV6-1, with D tentatively TRBD1 (6 bases). This CDR3 region has 14 residues. V lost 1 base to trimming and J lost 8 bases, with 14 bases between them. Looked up from germline, CDR1 is MNHNS and CDR2 is SASEGT. The CDR3 DNA follows: TGTGCCAGCAGTGAAGGTGGGGGGCCGGAAGAAGCTTTCTTT. Protein product: CASSEGGGPEEAFF.

Only one count was recorded for this clone. The V call is TRBV6-6, the J call TRBJ2-7, with D hard to call. Looked up from germline, CDR1 is MNHNY and CDR2 is SVGAGI (reference sequence). The CDR3 has 15 residues. Trimming removed 0 bases from V and 4 bases from J, with 13 bases in between. CDR3 DNA sequence: TGTGCCAGCAGTTACTCGATCGGGCAGATTTACGAGCAGTACTTC. Protein product: CASSYSIGQIYEQYF.

Of note for this clone: In the same sample, other DNA sequences code for this CDR3. The chain uses TRBV28 and TRBJ1-2, with 8 bases that match TRBD1. Germline values: CDR1 MDHEN, CDR2 SYDVKM. Unmatched junction bases numbered 3, after V lost 5 bases and J lost 4 bases. The CDR3 is made up of 13 amino acids. The CDR3 here is CASSRTGIYGYTF. The CDR3 DNA reads as TGTGCCAGCAGTCGGACAGGGATCTATGGCTACACCTTC.

The chain joins TRBV4-3 to TRBJ2-3; D gene ambiguous. This CDR3 comprises 16 residues. Germline-derived CDR1 and CDR2 are LGHNA and YSLEER. The V gene lost 0 bases and the J gene lost 3 bases, with 13 bases spanning the gap. Here the CDR3 DNA reads TGCGCCAGCAGCCAAGAGCCGGGTCAAGTAACAGATACGCAGTATTTT. As protein: CASSQEPGQVTDTQYF.

The V gene is TRBV7-2, the J gene TRBJ2-5, with D uncertain. Germline V gives CDR1 SGHTA, CDR2 FQGNSA. V was pared by 2 bases and J by 2 bases, with 12 bases between. This CDR3 has 15 residues. Here the CDR3 DNA reads TGTGCCAGCAGCTTAACGGGCTTCAGGCAAGAGACCCAGTACTTC. It encodes CASSLTGFRQETQYF.

The count of this clone is one. The chain uses TRBV9 and TRBJ1-4; D gene uncertain. Germline-derived CDR1 and CDR2 are SGDLS and YYNGEE. V gave up 0 bases and J gave up 1 base, with 7 bases separating them. The CDR3 has 15 amino acids. The CDR3 is CASSVGGITNEKLFF. The CDR3 DNA sequence: TGTGCCAGCAGCGTAGGTGGGATAACTAATGAAAAACTGTTTTTT.

CDR3: CASSQMEGAPLHF. The CDR3 DNA sequence: TGTGCCAGCAGTCAGATGGAGGGGGCACCCCTCCACTTT. The gene calls are TRBV6-1 and TRBJ1-6; possible D gene TRBD1, 6 bases. CDR1 and CDR2 from the germline V gene are MNHNS and SASEGT. Trimming removed 5 bases from V and 11 bases from J, with 13 bases in between. The CDR3 has 13 amino acids.

J is TRBJ2-7 and V is TRBV7-2; 9 bases are shared with TRBD2. The germline V gene has CDR1 SGHTA and CDR2 FQGNSA. The CDR3 has 14 amino acids. With 5 bases clipped from V and 9 bases from J, the junction kept 11 bases outside the gene matches. CDR3 nucleotides: TGTGCCAGCAGCCCGCCCCTAGCGGGAAGCGGGCAGTACTTC. Protein: CASSPPLAGSGQYF.

The chain recombines TRBV5-1 with TRBJ2-7; the match to TRBD2 covers 8 bases. Germline trimming cut 6 bases from V and 3 bases from J; bases unmatched to any gene: 11. From germline, CDR1 is SGHRS and CDR2 YFSETQ. The CDR3 sequence is 15 residues long. The CDR3 region has the DNA TGCGCCAGCACCTCATCCGGGACTAGGGGCTACGAGCAGTACTTC. Its protein is CASTSSGTRGYEQYF.

V is TRBV4-3 and J is TRBJ2-7; TRBD2 aligns across 7 bases. V dropped 3 bases and J dropped 0; count of bases not matched to a gene: 14. The CDR3 is 18 amino acids. CDR1 and CDR2 from the germline V gene are LGHNA and YSLEER. The CDR3 DNA sequence: TGCGCCAGCAGCCATCAAATCAGTACTAGCGCGAACTCCTACGAGCAGTACTTC. Protein sequence: CASSHQISTSANSYEQYF.